The rows below give T cell receptor beta chains drawn from one sample of a study of T cell responses to AZD1222 COVID-19 vaccine. The repertoire was sequenced with immunoSEQ multiplex PCR; TCRdb's copy has only in-frame clones and lacks some. Among some 130,000 clones, approximately 90% were seen once, and the ten largest hold 2.4%. Sequencing used peripheral blood, obtained on day 0 of AZD1222 vaccination. The source is an adult in good health. CDR3s include the opening cysteine and the closing phenylalanine or tryptophan. A D gene is named only where the DNA matches it firmly. Not every row has a clone size; where given, it reads once, few, many or a size class.

clone size: NA; D gene: TRBD1; J gene: TRBJ1-5; V gene: TRBV28; CDR3 protein: CASRDRASNQPQHF; CDR3 DNA: TGTGCCAGCAGGGACAGGGCGAGCAATCAGCCCCAGCATTTT
clone size: NA; D gene: TRBD1; J gene: TRBJ2-7; V gene: TRBV5-1; CDR3 protein: CASSRGTDHYEQYF; CDR3 DNA: TGCGCCAGCAGCCGAGGGACAGACCACTACGAGCAGTACTTC
clone size: few; D gene: TRBD1; J gene: TRBJ1-1; V gene: TRBV27; CDR3 protein: CASTRDRWNTEAFF; CDR3 DNA: TGTGCCAGCACTCGGGACAGGTGGAACACTGAAGCTTTCTTT
clone size: NA; D gene: NA; J gene: TRBJ1-6; V gene: TRBV6-6; CDR3 protein: CASSYPGSGENSPLHF; CDR3 DNA: TGTGCCAGCAGTTACCCTGGGTCAGGCGAGAACTCACCCCTCCACTTT
clone size: once; D gene: TRBD2; J gene: TRBJ2-1; V gene: TRBV9; CDR3 protein: CASSVELASGSGNEQFF; CDR3 DNA: TGTGCCAGCAGCGTAGAGTTGGCTAGCGGGAGTGGGAATGAGCAGTTCTTC
clone size: NA; D gene: NA; J gene: TRBJ1-5; V gene: TRBV28; CDR3 protein: CASSSTDPNQPQHF; CDR3 DNA: TGTGCCAGCAGTTCAACAGACCCTAATCAGCCCCAGCATTTT
clone size: NA; D gene: NA; J gene: TRBJ2-7; V gene: TRBV29-1; CDR3 protein: CSVGQGGEQYF; CDR3 DNA: TGCAGCGTTGGCCAGGGAGGCGAGCAGTACTTC
clone size: once; D gene: TRBD1; J gene: TRBJ2-7; V gene: TRBV2; CDR3 protein: CASERDRVNEQYF; CDR3 DNA: TGTGCCAGCGAACGGGACAGGGTTAACGAGCAGTACTTC
clone size: NA; D gene: TRBD1; J gene: TRBJ1-2; V gene: TRBV7-3; CDR3 protein: CASSKGTGVTF; CDR3 DNA: TGTGCCAGCAGCAAGGGGACAGGGGTCACCTTC
clone size: NA; D gene: NA; J gene: TRBJ2-7; V gene: TRBV11-1; CDR3 protein: CASSLGAAGAPYEQYF; CDR3 DNA: TGTGCCAGCAGCTTAGGGGCGGCAGGGGCTCCCTACGAGCAGTACTTC
clone size: NA; D gene: TRBD1; J gene: TRBJ1-5; V gene: TRBV6-1; CDR3 protein: CASSGAEVGQGRNQPQHF; CDR3 DNA: TGTGCCAGCAGTGGAGCCGAAGTGGGACAGGGGAGAAATCAGCCCCAGCATTTT
clone size: NA; D gene: NA; J gene: TRBJ2-4; V gene: TRBV2; CDR3 protein: CASRLALPRKNIQYF; CDR3 DNA: TGTGCCAGCAGATTAGCGCTGCCAAGGAAAAACATTCAGTACTTC
clone size: NA; D gene: NA; J gene: TRBJ2-5; V gene: TRBV29-1; CDR3 protein: CSVEVAGKSQYF; CDR3 DNA: TGCAGCGTTGAGGTGGCAGGGAAAAGTCAGTACTTC
clone size: NA; D gene: NA; J gene: TRBJ2-5; V gene: TRBV3-1/TRBV3-2; CDR3 protein: CASSQDTGLAGETQYF; CDR3 DNA: TGTGCCAGCAGCCAAGATACTGGCCTCGCAGGGGAGACCCAGTACTTC
clone size: few; D gene: TRBD1; J gene: TRBJ2-3; V gene: TRBV19; CDR3 protein: CASSDRGGTDTQYF; CDR3 DNA: TGTGCCAGTAGTGACAGGGGAGGCACAGATACGCAGTATTTT
clone size: NA; D gene: NA; J gene: TRBJ2-2; V gene: TRBV6-5; CDR3 protein: CASKIGPEAAGELFF; CDR3 DNA: TGTGCCAGCAAGATAGGTCCTGAGGCGGCCGGGGAGCTGTTTTTT
clone size: NA; D gene: TRBD2; J gene: TRBJ2-7; V gene: TRBV28; CDR3 protein: CASSTPGLGTYEQYF; CDR3 DNA: TGTGCCAGCAGTACCCCGGGACTAGGGACCTACGAGCAGTACTTC